This record covers a single TCR beta chain. The CDR3 has 15 amino acids. V lost 5 bases, J lost 2 bases, and 15 bases lay in between. Germline CDR1 and CDR2: SGHVS and FNYEAQ. Shortly before study entry, within 2 weeks, exposed participants had met a COVID-19 case. These data come from a study of blood T cell repertoires in COVID-19. Overall study: Samples taken during acute and convalescent COVID-19 were collected in the United States, Italy and Spain. PBMCs, B-cell-depleted T cells, or T cells provided the cDNA or gDNA that made up the material.

The data were produced by immunoSEQ multiplex PCR, yet TCRdb's version contains in-frame clones alone and is incomplete. The sample contains 330,000 or so clones, 88% of which appear only once. The chain employs TRBV7-6 and TRBJ1-2; the D gene is possibly TRBD1 (6 bases). The sequenced material came from PBMCs or T cells enriched from blood (not recorded which). The receptor comes from a woman aged 30 to 39 who had been exposed to COVID-19. CDR3 protein: CASSAGGHPNYGYTF. CDR3 nucleotide sequence: TGTGCCAGCAGCGCCGGGGGGCACCCAAACTATGGCTACACCTTC.